This T cell receptor (beta chain) emerged from a study of shared clonotypes between healthy human individuals. Germline CDR1 SEHNR, CDR2 FQNEAQ (reference sequence). CDR3 length equals 14 residues. With 4 bases removed from V and 2 bases from J, the gap between germline ends came to 12 bases. This clone appeared many times. Within the sample, other DNA sequences also encode this same CDR3. Several immunoSEQ plates held equal portions of the genomic DNA taken from each subset. TCRdb's copy holds only in-frame clones and misses some; the assay was immunoSEQ multiplex PCR. The table shows 550,000 to 700,000 clones, with around four fifths occurring only once.

The gene calls are TRBV7-9 and TRBJ2-7; maybe TRBD1 (5 bases). The sequenced sample was memory CD4+ T cells sorted from blood. The subset: CD45RA-negative fraction. This TCR came from a woman in her twenties or thirties in good health. In nucleotides, the CDR3 is TGTGCCAGCAGCTCGGCTGGGGCGGCCTACGAGCAGTACTTC. Translated: CASSSAGAAYEQYF.